This entry lists 14 T cell receptor beta chains sequenced from one sample in a study of blood T cell repertoires in COVID-19 (dated by TCRdb to the early 2020s). To prepare the library, the immunoSEQ multiplex PCR assay was applied. Sourced from immuneACCESS, this table was stored by TCRdb with only in-frame sequences that have V and J called. A share of the clones is absent; for the studies checked, an unresolved V gene accounts for under half, and the remainder has no known explanation. Within this sample are approximately 44,000 clones, with around 83% of them counted one time only. Approximately 5.2% of the sample is held by the ten biggest clonotypes. The sample was peripheral blood. Receptor source: a human donor in a cohort sampled during active COVID-19.

The chain joins TRBV7-9 to TRBJ2-3; the D gene is possibly TRBD2 (6 bases). Germline values: CDR1 SEHNR, CDR2 FQNEAQ (reference sequence). This CDR3 comprises 16 residues. The V end was cut by 1 base, the J end by 0 bases, with 11 bases between. The CDR3, as DNA: TGTGCCAGCAGCTTAGGAGCGGGTGGGAGCACAGATACGCAGTATTTT. Translated: CASSLGAGGSTDTQYF.

This chain links TRBV3-1 (or the pseudogene TRBV3-2) with TRBJ2-5; D is unclear. The CDR3 spans 15 residues. The germline CDR1 and CDR2 sequences are LGHDT and YNNKEL (reference sequence). The V end was cut by 0 bases, the J end by 7 bases, with 15 bases between. In DNA, the CDR3 is TGTGCCAGCAGCCAAGATACCCTCGCCGGCGGGACCCAGTACTTC. This translates into CASSQDTLAGGTQYF.

The rearrangement links TRBV5-8 to TRBJ2-1; D is undetermined. This CDR3 spans 14 amino acids. Trimming pared 0 bases from V and 8 bases from J, leaving 12 bases between. Germline-derived CDR1 and CDR2 are SGHTS and YDEGEE. This CDR3 is CASSLAPGSYEQFF. DNA for the CDR3: TGTGCCAGCAGCTTGGCGCCAGGTAGTTATGAGCAGTTCTTC.

The chain has TRBV10-3 and TRBJ2-5; tentative D call: TRBD1 (6 bases). CDR1 and CDR2 from the germline V gene are ENHRY and SYGVKD. This CDR3 has 15 residues. Trimming took off 6 bases at V and 5 bases at J, with 19 bases between the two ends. CDR3 sequence: CAIRDSGVGKETQYF. The CDR3 DNA is TGTGCCATCAGGGACTCAGGGGTTGGGAAGGAGACCCAGTACTTC.

V usage is TRBV7-3 and J usage is TRBJ2-1, with 8 bases identical to TRBD2. Germline CDR1 and CDR2: SGHTA and FQGTGA. With V trimmed by 3 bases and J by 1 base, 5 bases remained unmatched. This CDR3 has 16 residues. CDR3 amino acids: CASSLQGTSSYNEQFF. The CDR3 nucleotides read TGTGCCAGCAGCTTGCAAGGGACTAGTTCCTACAATGAGCAGTTCTTC.

In its sample, this clone was seen a few times. The V and J genes are TRBV10-3 and TRBJ2-2; 9 positions match TRBD1. The germline gives CDR1 ENHRY, CDR2 SYGVKD. The CDR3 length is 16 residues. J lost 7 bases, V lost 0 bases, and 6 bases had no gene match. CDR3 sequence: CAISESSGTGNGELFF. CDR3 nucleotides: TGTGCCATCAGTGAGTCCTCCGGGACAGGGAACGGGGAGCTGTTTTTT.

The chain recombines TRBV6-6 with TRBJ1-1; no clear D. V was pared by 7 bases and J by 1 base, with 10 bases between. Germline V gene data show CDR1 as MNHNY and CDR2 as SVGAGI (reference sequence). The CDR3 sequence is 13 residues long. CDR3 in DNA: TGTGCCAGCAACCTGACACCGAACACTGAAGCTTTCTTT. Its protein is CASNLTPNTEAFF.

The chain recombines TRBV6-5 with TRBJ1-5; D is uncertain. The V gene lost 6 bases and the J gene lost 4 bases, with 7 bases spanning the gap. This CDR3 contains 12 residues. Germline loops: CDR1 MNHEY, CDR2 SVGAGI. This chain's CDR3 is CASSIENQPQHF. CDR3 DNA: TGTGCCAGCAGCATTGAGAATCAGCCCCAGCATTTT.

This clone was observed once. The chain couples TRBV7-8 to TRBJ2-1, with D maybe TRBD2 (7 bases). V lost 4 bases and J lost 4, with 17 bases in between. The germline CDR1 and CDR2 sequences are SGHVS and FQNEAQ. The CDR3 runs to 16 residues. CDR3 sequence (DNA): TGTGCCAGCAGCTCCCAGGGCCGGGGGGCGTACAATGAGCAGTTCTTC. It codes for CASSSQGRGAYNEQFF.

This sequence joins TRBV9 and TRBJ2-2, with 9 bases aligning to TRBD1. The CDR3 loop spans 17 amino acids. Germline CDR1 SGDLS, CDR2 YYNGEE. The V and J ends lost 0 bases and 5 bases, in that order; junction bases with no gene match: 8. CDR3: CASSVGVGQGKTGELFF. In nucleotides, the CDR3 is TGTGCCAGCAGCGTAGGGGTGGGACAGGGTAAAACCGGGGAGCTGTTTTTT.

The chain links TRBV7-9 to TRBJ1-2; D gene uncertain. The ends were cut back, 3 bases at V and 3 bases at J, with 8 bases in the middle. The CDR3 contains 13 residues. CDR1 SEHNR and CDR2 FQNEAQ come from the germline V gene (reference sequence). The CDR3 is CASSFLTDYGYTF. The CDR3 DNA sequence: TGTGCCAGCAGCTTTCTTACGGACTATGGCTACACCTTC.

The chain has TRBV19 and TRBJ1-2; the match to TRBD1 covers 7 bases. Germline V CDR1 and CDR2: LNHDA, SQIVND (reference sequence). The CDR3 contains 13 residues. The V and J ends lost 6 bases and 5 bases, in that order; junction bases with no gene match: 6. The CDR3 reads CASRDRTSYGYTF. In nucleotides, the CDR3 is TGTGCCAGTAGGGACAGGACCTCATATGGCTACACCTTC. Together with reference TRBV19 and TRBJ1-2, the CDR3 gives the full variable domain: DGGITQSPKYLFRKEGQNVTLSCEQNLNHDAMYWYRQDPGQGLRLIYYSQIVNDFQKGDIAEGYSVSREKKESFPLTVTSAQKNPTAFYLCASRDRTSYGYTFGSGTRLTVV.

The chain links TRBV7-2 to TRBJ2-1; 10 nucleotides match TRBD2. This CDR3 has 15 residues. Germline V gives CDR1 SGHTA, CDR2 FQGNSA. V lost 3 bases and J lost 2; bases outside the gene matches: 1. CDR3 sequence reads: CASSFSGGAYNEQFF. In DNA, the CDR3 is TGTGCCAGCAGCTTCAGCGGGGGGGCCTACAATGAGCAGTTCTTC.

This clone was detected once. V and J are TRBV7-2 and TRBJ1-1, with D perhaps TRBD1 (6 bases). Trimming stripped 4 bases from V and 3 bases from J, with 12 bases between. Looked up from germline, CDR1 is SGHTA and CDR2 is FQGNSA. The CDR3 length is 14 residues. The CDR3 reads CASSYDRSYTEAFF. The CDR3 region has the DNA TGTGCCAGCAGCTACGACAGGAGCTACACTGAAGCTTTCTTT.